This T cell receptor beta chain emerged from a study of preoperative IRX-2 immunotherapy in early breast cancer. TCRdb's copy holds only in-frame clones and misses some; the assay was immunoSEQ multiplex PCR. The sample yields around 88,000 clones, roughly 88% seen once. The V gene end was trimmed by 0 bases and the J gene end by 3 bases; junction bases not matched to a gene: 5. The germline V gene encodes CDR1 SGHNT and CDR2 YENEEA. The CDR3 totals 16 residues. This clone has more than one count but fewer than ten. Treatment in this sample: preoperative locoregional IRX-2 cytokine immunotherapy. Preoperative locoregional IRX-2 cytokine immunotherapy was tested in the phase Ib source study.

This clonotype was sampled from a human donor with breast cancer. The sample was tumor tissue, taken after IRX-2 immunotherapy. The V call is TRBV11-3, the J call TRBJ2-7; 10 bases agree with TRBD2. The CDR3 DNA reads TGTGCCAGCAGCTTAGAGGCTAGCGGGGGTTACTACGAGCAGTACTTC. The encoded protein is CASSLEASGGYYEQYF.